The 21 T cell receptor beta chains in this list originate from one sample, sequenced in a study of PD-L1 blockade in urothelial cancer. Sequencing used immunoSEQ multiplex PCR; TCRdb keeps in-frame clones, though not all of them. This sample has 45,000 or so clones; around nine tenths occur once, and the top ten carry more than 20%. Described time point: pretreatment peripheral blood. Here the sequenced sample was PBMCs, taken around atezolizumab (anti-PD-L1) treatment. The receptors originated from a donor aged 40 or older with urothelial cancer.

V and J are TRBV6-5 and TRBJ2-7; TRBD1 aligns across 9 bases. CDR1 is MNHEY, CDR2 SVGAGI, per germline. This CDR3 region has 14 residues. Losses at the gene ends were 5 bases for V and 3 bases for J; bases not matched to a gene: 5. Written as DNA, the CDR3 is TGTGCCAGCAGTCCCACGGGACAGGGCTACGAGCAGTACTTC. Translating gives CASSPTGQGYEQYF.

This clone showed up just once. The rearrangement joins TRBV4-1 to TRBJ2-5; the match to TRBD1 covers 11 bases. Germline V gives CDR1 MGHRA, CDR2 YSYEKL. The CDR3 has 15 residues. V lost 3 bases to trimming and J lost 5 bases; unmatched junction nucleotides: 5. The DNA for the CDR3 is TGCGCCAGCAGCCACCCGGGACAGGGGGAGGAGACCCAGTACTTC. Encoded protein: CASSHPGQGEETQYF.

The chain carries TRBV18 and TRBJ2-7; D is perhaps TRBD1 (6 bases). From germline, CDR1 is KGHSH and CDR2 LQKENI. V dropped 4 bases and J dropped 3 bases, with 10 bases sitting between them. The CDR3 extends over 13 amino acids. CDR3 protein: CASSRTADYEQYF. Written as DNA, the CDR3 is TGTGCCAGCTCACGGACAGCCGACTACGAGCAGTACTTC.

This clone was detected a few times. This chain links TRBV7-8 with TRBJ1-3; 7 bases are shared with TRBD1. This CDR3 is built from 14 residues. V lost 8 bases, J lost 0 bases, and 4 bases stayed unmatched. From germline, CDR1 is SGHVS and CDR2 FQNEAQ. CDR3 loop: CASGDSGSGNTIYF. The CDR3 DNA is TGTGCCAGCGGGGACAGCGGCTCTGGAAACACCATATATTTT. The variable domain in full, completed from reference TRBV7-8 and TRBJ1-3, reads GAGVSQSPRYKVAKRGQDVALRCDPISGHVSLFWYQQALGQGPEFLTYFQNEAQLDKSGLPSDRFFAERPEGSVSTLKIQRTQQEDSAVYLCASGDSGSGNTIYFGEGSWLTVV.

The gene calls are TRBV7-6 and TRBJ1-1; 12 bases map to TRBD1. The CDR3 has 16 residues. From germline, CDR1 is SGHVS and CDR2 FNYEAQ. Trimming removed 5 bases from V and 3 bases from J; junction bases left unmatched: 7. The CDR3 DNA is TGTGCCAGCAGCCCCGGGACAGGGGGCCTGGACACTGAAGCTTTCTTT. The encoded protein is CASSPGTGGLDTEAFF.

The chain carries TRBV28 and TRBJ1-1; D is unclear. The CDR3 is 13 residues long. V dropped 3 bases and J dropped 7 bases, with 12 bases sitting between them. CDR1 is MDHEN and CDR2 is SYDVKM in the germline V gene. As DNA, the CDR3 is TGTGCCAGCAGTTTCCCCGGCCAGGTTGAAGCTTTCTTT. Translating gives CASSFPGQVEAFF.

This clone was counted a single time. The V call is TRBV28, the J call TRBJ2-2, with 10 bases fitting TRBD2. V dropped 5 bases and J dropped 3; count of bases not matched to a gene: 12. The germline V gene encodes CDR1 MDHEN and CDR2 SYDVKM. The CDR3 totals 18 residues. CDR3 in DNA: TGTGCCAGCAGTCTCCCAGGGACTAGCGAGTCCTACACCGGGGAGCTGTTTTTT. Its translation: CASSLPGTSESYTGELFF. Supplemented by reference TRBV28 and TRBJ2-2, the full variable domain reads DVKVTQSSRYLVKRTGEKVFLECVQDMDHENMFWYRQDPGLGLRLIYFSYDVKMKEKGDIPEGYSVSREKKERFSLILESASTNQTSMYLCASSLPGTSESYTGELFFGEGSRLTVL.

CDR3 sequence reads: CASSQSRLAGREQFF. CDR3 nucleotides: TGTGCCAGCAGCCAATCCCGGCTAGCGGGAAGGGAGCAGTTCTTC. The rearrangement links TRBV14 to TRBJ2-1; 9 bases match TRBD2. This CDR3 contains 15 residues. CDR1 is SGHDN and CDR2 is FVKESK in the germline V gene. The V gene end was trimmed by 2 bases and the J gene end by 10 bases; junction bases not matched to a gene: 9.

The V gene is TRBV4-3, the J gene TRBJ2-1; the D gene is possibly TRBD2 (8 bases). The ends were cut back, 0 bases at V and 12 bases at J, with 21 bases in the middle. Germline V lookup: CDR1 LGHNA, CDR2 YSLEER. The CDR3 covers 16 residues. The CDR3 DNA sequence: TGCGCCAGCAGCCAAGATTTAGGGGGCGGGAGGTTAGTGCAGTTCTTC. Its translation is CASSQDLGGGRLVQFF.

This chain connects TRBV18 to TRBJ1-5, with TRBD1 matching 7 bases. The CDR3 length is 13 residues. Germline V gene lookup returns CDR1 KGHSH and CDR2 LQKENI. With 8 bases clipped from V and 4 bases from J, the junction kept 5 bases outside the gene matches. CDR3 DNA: TGTGCCAGCGCCCCGGGACAGAATCAGCCCCAGCATTTT. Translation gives CASAPGQNQPQHF.

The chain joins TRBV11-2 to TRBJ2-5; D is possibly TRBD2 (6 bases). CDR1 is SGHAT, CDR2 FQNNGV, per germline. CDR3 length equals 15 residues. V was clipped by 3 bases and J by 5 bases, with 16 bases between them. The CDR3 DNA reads TGTGCCAGCAGCTTGGGTCTGGGGGGTCGGGAGACCCAGTACTTC. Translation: CASSLGLGGRETQYF.

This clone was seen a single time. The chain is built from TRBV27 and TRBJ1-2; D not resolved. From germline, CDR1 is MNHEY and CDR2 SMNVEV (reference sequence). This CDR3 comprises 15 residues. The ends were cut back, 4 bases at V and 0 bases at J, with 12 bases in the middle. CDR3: CASSSSFPANYGYTF. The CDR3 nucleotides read TGTGCCAGCAGTTCTTCCTTTCCAGCTAACTATGGCTACACCTTC.

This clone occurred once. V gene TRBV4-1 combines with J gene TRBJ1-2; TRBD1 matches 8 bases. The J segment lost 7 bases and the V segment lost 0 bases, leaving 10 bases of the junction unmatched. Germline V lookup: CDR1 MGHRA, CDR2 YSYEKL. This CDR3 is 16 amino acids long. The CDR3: CASSQDPMDRVSGYTF. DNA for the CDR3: TGCGCCAGCAGCCAAGATCCCATGGACAGGGTATCTGGCTACACCTTC.

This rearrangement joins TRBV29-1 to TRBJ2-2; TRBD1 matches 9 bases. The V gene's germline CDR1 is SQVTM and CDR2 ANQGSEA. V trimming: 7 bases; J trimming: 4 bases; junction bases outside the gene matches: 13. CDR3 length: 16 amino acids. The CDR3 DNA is TGCAGCGCCCGGGACAGGGTTCCCGGGGGCACCGGGGAGCTGTTTTTT. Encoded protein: CSARDRVPGGTGELFF.

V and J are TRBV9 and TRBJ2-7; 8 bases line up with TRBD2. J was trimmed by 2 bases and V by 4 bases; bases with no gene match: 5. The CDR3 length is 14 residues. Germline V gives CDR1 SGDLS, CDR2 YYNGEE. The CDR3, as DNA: TGTGCCAGCAGCCCCACTAGCGGCACCTACGAGCAGTACTTC. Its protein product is CASSPTSGTYEQYF.

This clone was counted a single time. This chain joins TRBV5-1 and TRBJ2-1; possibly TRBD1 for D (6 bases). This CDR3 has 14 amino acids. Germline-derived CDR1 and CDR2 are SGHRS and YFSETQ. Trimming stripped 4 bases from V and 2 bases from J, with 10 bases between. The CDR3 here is CASSLRGPYNEQFF. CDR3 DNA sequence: TGCGCCAGCAGCCTCAGGGGTCCCTACAATGAGCAGTTCTTC.

Here the CDR3 reads CASGRGNIQYF. CDR3 coding DNA: TGTGCCAGCGGGAGGGGGAACATTCAGTACTTC. The chain carries TRBV6-1 and TRBJ2-4, with D possibly matching TRBD2 (7 bases). The V and J ends lost 8 bases and 7 bases respectively, with 9 bases between them. The germline V gene has CDR1 MNHNS and CDR2 SASEGT. This CDR3 spans 11 amino acids.

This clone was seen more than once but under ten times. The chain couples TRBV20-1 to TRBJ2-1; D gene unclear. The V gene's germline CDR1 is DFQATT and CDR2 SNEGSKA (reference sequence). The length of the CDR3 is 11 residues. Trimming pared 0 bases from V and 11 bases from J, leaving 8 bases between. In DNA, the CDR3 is TGCAGTGCTAGAGATCCCCCCAAGCAGTTCTTC. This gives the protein CSARDPPKQFF.

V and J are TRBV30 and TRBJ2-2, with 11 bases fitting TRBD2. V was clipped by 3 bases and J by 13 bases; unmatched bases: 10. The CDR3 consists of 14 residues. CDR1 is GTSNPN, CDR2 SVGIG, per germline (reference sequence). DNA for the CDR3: TGTGCCTGGAGGACTGGGACTAGCGGACCACCGCTGTTTTTT. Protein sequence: CAWRTGTSGPPLFF.

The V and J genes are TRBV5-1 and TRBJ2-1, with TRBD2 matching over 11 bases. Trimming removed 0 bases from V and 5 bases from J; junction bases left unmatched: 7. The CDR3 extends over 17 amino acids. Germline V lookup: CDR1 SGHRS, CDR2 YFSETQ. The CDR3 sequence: CASSLVGASGGNNEQFF. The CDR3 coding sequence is TGCGCCAGCAGCTTGGTGGGGGCTAGCGGGGGGAACAATGAGCAGTTCTTC.

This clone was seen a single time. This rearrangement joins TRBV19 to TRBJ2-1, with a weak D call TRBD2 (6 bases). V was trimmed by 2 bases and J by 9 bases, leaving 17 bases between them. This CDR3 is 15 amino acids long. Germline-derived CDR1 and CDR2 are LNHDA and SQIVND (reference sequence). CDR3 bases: TGTGCCAGTAGTATAAGAGTCCTAGCGCGGGGTGAGCAGTTCTTC. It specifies CASSIRVLARGEQFF.